This TCR beta chain was identified during a study of blood T cell repertoires in COVID-19. Assay used: immunoSEQ multiplex PCR; TCRdb lists only in-frame clones, some missing. The sample consists of about 280,000 clones, over 75% of them appearing once. This CDR3 spans 11 amino acids. Germline values: CDR1 DFQATT, CDR2 SNEGSKA (reference sequence). V was pared by 0 bases and J by 5 bases, with 5 bases between. The receptor was derived from a man younger than 30 with active or convalescent COVID-19. The sequencing input was peripheral blood. The chain joins TRBV20-1 to TRBJ2-7, with D hard to call. The CDR3 DNA reads TGCAGTGCTAGAGATCCAGACGAGCAGTACTTC. It encodes CSARDPDEQYF.